The 26 T cell receptor beta chains presented below share a single source sample, sequenced in a study of blood T cell repertoires in COVID-19. Here immunoSEQ multiplex PCR was the method, and the copy in TCRdb shows in-frame clones only, minus some. The data show about 350,000 clones, around 87% seen once. The source material was PBMCs or T cells enriched from blood (not recorded which). The receptors stem from a woman under 40 who had recovered from COVID-19.

CDR3 DNA sequence: TGTGCCAGCAGTCGAGGGGGACAGGGGGCCAATGGCTACACCTTC. Protein: CASSRGGQGANGYTF. The V gene is TRBV25-1, the J gene TRBJ1-2, with 12 bases identical to TRBD1. The germline V gene has CDR1 MGHDK and CDR2 SYGVNS. This CDR3 is built from 15 residues. J lost 6 bases, V lost 5 bases, and 7 bases had no gene match.

J is TRBJ2-1 and V is TRBV6-5; a weak D match, TRBD2 (5 bases). This CDR3 contains 15 residues. Trimming took 0 bases from V and 12 from J, leaving 18 bases between them. Germline lookup yields CDR1 MNHEY and CDR2 SVGAGI. CDR3 in DNA: TGTGCCAGCAGTTACTCCCCTCGGGGTCCCTTAGGGCAGTTCTTC. This sequence encodes CASSYSPRGPLGQFF.

The chain links TRBV14 to TRBJ2-7; a weak D match, TRBD1 (5 bases). The germline V gene has CDR1 SGHDN and CDR2 FVKESK. V was clipped by 0 bases and J by 4 bases, with 16 bases between them. CDR3 length: 16 residues. As DNA, the CDR3 is TGTGCCAGCAGCCAAGAGGCGCAGGGTTTTTCGTACGAGCAGTACTTC. Translated, it gives CASSQEAQGFSYEQYF.

The chain uses TRBV24-1 and TRBJ2-5; tentative D call: TRBD2 (7 bases). The CDR3 is 15 residues long. The ends were cut back, 9 bases at V and 3 bases at J, with 19 bases in the middle. Germline V CDR1 and CDR2: KGHDR, SFDVKD. In nucleotides, the CDR3 is TGTGCCACCGGCGCCTTCCGGGGGGCGGAAGAGACCCAGTACTTC. Its protein product is CATGAFRGAEETQYF.

The rearrangement joins TRBV4-2 to TRBJ1-2; 12 bases are a match to TRBD1. Per the germline V gene, CDR1 is LGHNA and CDR2 is YNFKEQ. The CDR3 length is 16 residues. With 1 base clipped from V and 4 bases from J, the junction kept 4 bases outside the gene matches. The CDR3 spells CASSQVGTGGAYGYTF. DNA for the CDR3: TGTGCCAGCAGCCAAGTCGGGACAGGGGGCGCCTATGGCTACACCTTC.

The chain links TRBV4-1 to TRBJ2-1, with 7 positions matching TRBD1. The CDR3 covers 14 residues. V shed 7 bases and J 10 bases; nucleotides not matched to a gene: 13. Per germline, CDR1 MGHRA and CDR2 YSYEKL. In DNA, the CDR3 is TGCGCCAGCACGAAGGGGGCGGAAGTTAGAGAGCAGTTCTTC. It specifies CASTKGAEVREQFF.

This chain uses TRBV19 with TRBJ2-1; 9 positions agree with TRBD2. The trim removed 6 bases at V and 7 bases at J, leaving 7 bases unmatched. From germline, CDR1 is LNHDA and CDR2 SQIVND (reference sequence). The CDR3 runs to 14 residues. The CDR3: CASRKAGGGNEQFF. In nucleotides, the CDR3 is TGTGCCAGTAGGAAAGCGGGGGGTGGTAATGAGCAGTTCTTC.

The chain combines TRBV6-5 with TRBJ1-2, with no clear D. V dropped 0 bases and J dropped 6 bases, with 14 bases sitting between them. Looked up from germline, CDR1 is MNHEY and CDR2 is SVGAGI. The CDR3 spans 15 residues. The CDR3 DNA sequence: TGTGCCAGCAGTTACTCGCGAGGCAGCCGTAATGGCTACACCTTC. Its translation: CASSYSRGSRNGYTF.

The genes are TRBV7-8 and TRBJ2-5; no firm D call. There are 14 residues in the CDR3. V lost 4 bases and J 5 bases, leaving 14 bases between the germline ends. Germline loops: CDR1 SGHVS, CDR2 FQNEAQ. The CDR3 here is CASSSSFVLETQYF. The CDR3 coding sequence is TGTGCCAGCAGCTCCTCTTTTGTACTGGAGACCCAGTACTTC. The full variable domain, with the rest looked up from reference TRBV7-8 and TRBJ2-5, is GAGVSQSPRYKVAKRGQDVALRCDPISGHVSLFWYQQALGQGPEFLTYFQNEAQLDKSGLPSDRFFAERPEGSVSTLKIQRTQQEDSAVYLCASSSSFVLETQYFGPGTRLLVL.

In nucleotides, the CDR3 is TGTGCCAGCAGCCTGATTCCCTTCGGGGGGGGATTAGGTTCACCCCTCCACTTT. It codes for CASSLIPFGGGLGSPLHF. This chain connects TRBV7-8 to TRBJ1-6, with D perhaps matching TRBD1 (5 bases). The CDR3 has 18 residues. CDR1 is SGHVS and CDR2 is FQNEAQ in the germline V gene. The V end lost 5 bases, the J end lost 9 bases, and 26 bases lay between the germline ends.

This chain uses TRBV24-1 with TRBJ1-4, with D perhaps TRBD1 (5 bases). The length of the CDR3 is 15 residues. The V gene's germline CDR1 is KGHDR and CDR2 SFDVKD. V lost 3 bases to trimming and J lost 3 bases, with 10 bases between them. CDR3 region: CATSDPQASNEKLFF. As DNA, the CDR3 is TGTGCCACCAGTGATCCACAGGCCTCTAATGAAAAACTGTTTTTT.

The chain carries TRBV18 and TRBJ1-2; D is uncertain. V was trimmed by 3 bases and J by 0 bases, leaving 11 bases between them. Germline V gene data show CDR1 as KGHSH and CDR2 as LQKENI. CDR3 length equals 15 residues. The DNA for the CDR3 is TGTGCCAGCTCACCCTCGACGGACTCTAACTATGGCTACACCTTC. Translated, it gives CASSPSTDSNYGYTF.

This chain joins TRBV19 and TRBJ1-2; TRBD1 matches 7 bases. Germline CDR1 LNHDA, CDR2 SQIVND (reference sequence). CDR3 size: 13 residues. CDR3 loop: CPFPGTVNYGYTF. CDR3 DNA: TGTCCATTCCCAGGGACAGTTAACTATGGCTACACCTTC.

The V gene is TRBV11-2, the J gene TRBJ2-3; 8 bases are a match to TRBD2. The germline V gene encodes CDR1 SGHAT and CDR2 FQNNGV. The CDR3 runs to 14 residues. Unmatched junction bases numbered 2, after V lost 5 bases and J lost 1 base. CDR3 loop: CASSPGGGTDTQYF. In DNA, the CDR3 is TGTGCCAGCAGCCCGGGGGGGGGCACAGATACGCAGTATTTT.

This clone was seen a single time. The chain recombines TRBV5-1 with TRBJ2-1; D is unclear. Germline lookup yields CDR1 SGHRS and CDR2 YFSETQ. This CDR3 region has 14 residues. Trimming took 6 bases from V and 0 from J, leaving 10 bases between them. CDR3 sequence: CASTPKPSYNEQFF. CDR3 in DNA: TGCGCCAGCACCCCCAAGCCCTCCTACAATGAGCAGTTCTTC.

The genes are TRBV23-1 and TRBJ1-3; D possibly corresponds to TRBD1 (5 bases). TRBV23-1 is an open reading frame, and its role is uncertain. V lost 4 bases and J 4 bases, leaving 26 bases between the germline ends. The CDR3 has 19 amino acids. CDR3 DNA: TGCGCCAGCAGTCGCTTCCATAGGGGCAGGCAAGAATCCGGAAACACCATATATTTT. Translating gives CASSRFHRGRQESGNTIYF.

V gene TRBV19 combines with J gene TRBJ1-6; 7 bases are a match to TRBD1. Germline values: CDR1 LNHDA, CDR2 SQIVND (reference sequence). The CDR3 totals 16 residues. The V gene end was trimmed by 5 bases and the J gene end by 2 bases; junction bases not matched to a gene: 6. The CDR3 sequence: CASSLQTGAYNSPLHF. For the CDR3, the DNA is TGTGCCAGTAGTCTGCAAACAGGGGCCTATAATTCACCCCTCCACTTT.

This sequence joins TRBV2 and TRBJ2-6, with D perhaps matching TRBD1 (6 bases). The CDR3 runs 17 residues. Trimming removed 3 bases at V and 0 bases at J, with 12 bases between. CDR1 and CDR2 (germline): SNHLY, FYNNEI. The CDR3 nucleotides read TGTGCCAGCAGTGAGGGGGCGCGGAGCTCTGGGGCCAACGTCCTGACTTTC. Translating it yields CASSEGARSSGANVLTF.

The chain recombines TRBV6-2 or TRBV6-3 with TRBJ1-2; 9 bases agree with TRBD1. The CDR3 consists of 14 residues. Germline V gene data show CDR1 as MNHEY and CDR2 as SVGEGT. V shed 0 bases, J shed 9 bases, and the junction held 5 bases outside the gene matches. CDR3 in DNA: TGTGCCAGCAGTTACTCTATGGGACAGGGTAGCTACACCTTC. Translation: CASSYSMGQGSYTF.

The chain joins TRBV4-1 to TRBJ2-1; TRBD2 might be the D (5 bases). Trimming removed 0 bases at V and 3 bases at J, with 15 bases between. The CDR3 has 17 amino acids. Germline lookup yields CDR1 MGHRA and CDR2 YSYEKL. The CDR3 nucleotides read TGCGCCAGCAGCCAAGATAGGACTGCGGCCCTCTACAATGAGCAGTTCTTC. As protein: CASSQDRTAALYNEQFF.

This clone has only a few counts. This chain joins TRBV9 and TRBJ2-7; D call uncertain. CDR3 length equals 13 residues. Germline loops: CDR1 SGDLS, CDR2 YYNGEE. The V end lost 3 bases, the J end lost 2 bases, and 9 bases lay between the germline ends. The chain's CDR3 is CASSGQTAYEQYF. In nucleotides, the CDR3 is TGTGCCAGCAGCGGACAAACCGCCTACGAGCAGTACTTC.

The V gene is TRBV19, the J gene TRBJ2-5; 13 bases map to TRBD2. With V trimmed by 7 bases and J by 4 bases, 15 bases remained unmatched. The CDR3 consists of 18 residues. Germline CDR1 LNHDA, CDR2 SQIVND (reference sequence). The CDR3: CASTHGRRTSGGVETQYF. The DNA for the CDR3 is TGTGCCAGTACCCACGGACGGAGGACTAGCGGGGGAGTAGAGACCCAGTACTTC.

CDR3 DNA sequence: TGCAGCGTCTCCGGGACAGGTAACTCCTACGAGCAGTACTTC. Protein: CSVSGTGNSYEQYF. This chain uses TRBV29-1 with TRBJ2-7, with 8 nucleotides matching TRBD1. Germline V gives CDR1 SQVTM, CDR2 ANQGSEA. The CDR3 runs to 14 residues. V lost 6 bases to trimming and J lost 0 bases; unmatched junction nucleotides: 7.

The chain combines TRBV2 with TRBJ2-5; D is possibly TRBD2 (6 bases). V dropped 6 bases and J dropped 7 bases, with 18 bases sitting between them. From germline, CDR1 is SNHLY and CDR2 FYNNEI. The CDR3 extends over 14 amino acids. The CDR3 region has the DNA TGTGCCAGCAGGATACTAGCAAGCCCCTCGACCCAGTACTTC. Protein sequence: CASRILASPSTQYF.

The chain carries TRBV9 and TRBJ2-2; D not certain. Trimming stripped 3 bases from V and 2 bases from J, with 8 bases between. The CDR3 has 14 residues. Germline V gene data show CDR1 as SGDLS and CDR2 as YYNGEE. The CDR3 loop is CASSGQPNTGELFF. CDR3 nucleotides: TGTGCCAGCAGCGGGCAACCCAACACCGGGGAGCTGTTTTTT.

The V gene is TRBV27, the J gene TRBJ2-7; D perhaps matches TRBD1 (5 bases). The length of the CDR3 is 14 residues. Germline-derived CDR1 and CDR2 are MNHEY and SMNVEV (reference sequence). V lost 5 bases to trimming and J lost 0 bases, with 11 bases between them. CDR3 in DNA: TGTGCCAGCAGTGAATCAGGGTACTCCTACGAGCAGTACTTC. This encodes CASSESGYSYEQYF.